This TCR beta chain originates from a study of T cells after yellow fever vaccination. This clonotype was seen more than once but under ten times. Its cognate antigen is unknown. TCRdb recomputed calls from the 5' RACE reads with MiXCR, one row per CDR3 protein. Among about 160,000 distinct CDR3 sequences, under 7.5% were seen once, and the ten largest hold roughly 2.5%. Study-wide findings and caveats: Repertoires obtained by FACS sorting could include abundant clonotypes that entered as contaminants from the bulk population. Primary-vaccination clones mostly resurfaced post-booster (just under 98% CD4, roughly 90% CD8).

Germline CDR1 and CDR2: SGHRS and YFSETQ. Trimming at V came to 4 bases and at J to 0 bases, leaving 7 bases not matched to a gene. The CDR3 length is 18 residues. The clonotype was recovered from a young man who received the YFV17D yellow fever vaccine. This specimen was CD4+ T cells sorted from PBMCs, taken 4 to 5 days after the first yellow fever vaccination. The chain couples TRBV5-1 to TRBJ2-6; 10 positions match TRBD2. The DNA of the CDR3 is TGCGCCAGCAGCGCCACTAGCGGGGCTAGCTCTGGGGCCAACGTCCTGACTTTC. This sequence encodes CASSATSGASSGANVLTF.